This T cell receptor (beta chain) was recovered during a study of molecular identifiers for immune sequencing clone quantification. Study-level results: Clones above 20 RNA copies contained over 97% of effector molecules and under 1% of naive molecules.

From the PCR reads, TCRdb called clonotypes with MiXCR, one entry per CDR3 protein. Seen here are roughly 320,000 distinct CDR3 sequences, 20% to 25% observed once, and the top ten hold under 0.95%. This clonotype has ten or more counts. The antigen remains undetermined. Germline values: CDR1 PRHDT, CDR2 FYEKMQ (reference sequence). CDR3 length: 15 amino acids. V was pared by 3 bases and J by 1 base, with 12 bases between. Sorted cells numbering about 20,000 to 1,000,000, with 10%, 30% or 50% RNA, yielded the naive CD8 libraries. The specimen sequenced was naive CD8+ T cells from blood, with Jurkat cell RNA spiked in. Subset given: FACS-sorted CD8+CD4-CCR7+CD45RA+ naive T cells. This TCR derives from a human donor in good health. Some libraries in this study had Jurkat cell RNA spiked in. The chain combines TRBV13 with TRBJ2-5; D is unresolved. Here the CDR3 reads CASSFFSEFQETQYF. The DNA of the CDR3 is TGTGCCAGCAGCTTCTTTTCAGAGTTCCAAGAGACCCAGTACTTC.